Below, 8 T cell receptor beta chains from the same sample are listed, as sequenced in a study of cytomegalovirus exposure and HLA in healthy donors. PCR used 60 Vbeta primers and 13 Jbeta primers. The method was immunoSEQ multiplex PCR; TCRdb's version includes in-frame clones alone and lacks a portion of them. This table holds over 100,000 clones, 77% found once. Sequencing was carried out using PBMCs. These receptors were obtained from a woman aged 40 to 50 in good health and CMV-seronegative.

The V call is TRBV7-9, the J call TRBJ1-1; TRBD1 is a possible D gene (5 bases). With 7 bases removed from V and 1 base from J, the gap between germline ends came to 10 bases. CDR3 size: 13 residues. CDR1 and CDR2 from the germline V gene are SEHNR and FQNEAQ (reference sequence). The DNA of the CDR3 is TGTGCCAGCATTCGGGGGACGAACACTGAAGCTTTCTTT. It translates to CASIRGTNTEAFF.

A few counts support this clone. This chain connects TRBV27 to TRBJ2-1; 9 bases agree with TRBD1. The CDR3 totals 15 residues. V lost 6 bases to trimming and J lost 3 bases; unmatched junction nucleotides: 6. The germline CDR1 and CDR2 sequences are MNHEY and SMNVEV (reference sequence). The CDR3 sequence: CASSRGTGNYNEQFF. DNA of the CDR3: TGTGCCAGCAGCCGTGGGACAGGGAACTACAATGAGCAGTTCTTC.

The chain combines TRBV7-2 with TRBJ2-3, with 9 bases aligning to TRBD2. The V gene's germline CDR1 is SGHTA and CDR2 FQGNSA. This CDR3 comprises 16 residues. Trimming at V came to 1 base and at J to 5 bases, leaving 7 bases not matched to a gene. CDR3 sequence (DNA): TGTGCCAGCAGCTTAGAGTCGCGGGGGGGCATAGATACGCAGTATTTT. Translation: CASSLESRGGIDTQYF.

V usage is TRBV5-1 and J usage is TRBJ2-3, with TRBD1 matching 9 bases. This CDR3 is 15 amino acids long. The junction had 6 bases not matched to a gene; V was cut back by 4 bases and J by 3 bases. The germline CDR1 and CDR2 sequences are SGHRS and YFSETQ. CDR3 residues: CASSVQGALTDTQYF. CDR3 in DNA: TGCGCCAGCAGCGTACAGGGGGCGCTTACAGATACGCAGTATTTT. Filled out from reference TRBV5-1 and TRBJ2-3, the complete variable domain reads KAGVTQTPRYLIKTRGQQVTLSCSPISGHRSVSWYQQTPGQGLQFLFEYFSETQRNKGNFPGRFSGRQFSNSRSEMNVSTLELGDSALYLCASSVQGALTDTQYFGPGTRLTVL.

V is TRBV7-2 and J is TRBJ1-4; D gene unclear. Germline CDR1 reads SGHTA; CDR2 reads FQGNSA. The CDR3 spans 14 residues. Trimming cost V 5 bases and J 2 bases, with 9 bases left between them. CDR3 sequence (DNA): TGTGCCAGCAGCCGCGGGTGGACTAATGAAAAACTGTTTTTT. It encodes CASSRGWTNEKLFF. The complete variable domain, with remaining parts taken from reference TRBV7-2 and TRBJ1-4, reads GAGVSQSPSNKVTEKGKDVELRCDPISGHTALYWYRQSLGQGLEFLIYFQGNSAPDKSGLPSDRFSAERTGGSVSTLTIQRTQQEDSAVYLCASSRGWTNEKLFFGSGTQLSVL.

The chain couples TRBV7-9 to TRBJ1-4, with D perhaps matching TRBD1 (6 bases). Trimming removed 1 base from V and 12 bases from J, with 12 bases in between. This CDR3 is 13 amino acids long. Germline CDR1 SEHNR, CDR2 FQNEAQ (reference sequence). For the CDR3, the DNA is TGTGCCAGCAGCTTAGACAGGGCTGGTCAACTGTTTTTT. Translating it yields CASSLDRAGQLFF.

This rearrangement joins TRBV7-2 to TRBJ1-2; possible D gene TRBD1, 6 bases. Germline CDR1 and CDR2: SGHTA and FQGNSA. Trimming took off 4 bases at V and 7 bases at J, with 28 bases between the two ends. The CDR3 runs 18 residues. The CDR3 DNA is TGTGCCAGCAGCTACTGGGGGCCTCCCCTCCCCGCGCAGACTGGCTACACCTTC. Translating it yields CASSYWGPPLPAQTGYTF.

The chain has TRBV7-2 and TRBJ2-2; weak D call: TRBD1 (6 bases). CDR1 and CDR2 (germline): SGHTA, FQGNSA. This CDR3 has 15 residues. V was cut by 6 bases and J by 5 bases, with 16 bases left in between. DNA for the CDR3: TGTGCCAGCAGTTCAAACAGGGCGGGTACCGGGGAGCTGTTTTTT. Protein sequence: CASSSNRAGTGELFF.